Below, 3 T cell receptor beta chains from the same sample are listed, as sequenced in a study of T cells after yellow fever vaccination. TCRdb called the 5' RACE reads again in MiXCR, with one record for every CDR3 protein. The table shows 250,000 to 350,000 distinct CDR3 sequences, with about 4.5% occurring only once. The sample was PBMCs, taken 15 days after the yellow fever booster vaccination. These receptors all come from a man between 18 and 29 years old who received the YFV17D yellow fever vaccine.

This clonotype was observed at least ten times. The rearrangement joins TRBV6-2 or TRBV6-3 to TRBJ2-7, with TRBD1 matching 7 bases. Germline-derived CDR1 and CDR2 are MNHEY and SVGEGT. V was pared by 2 bases and J by 0 bases, with 7 bases of the junction left unmatched. The CDR3 has 16 residues. The CDR3 is CASSYPRQGYSYEQYF. In DNA form, the CDR3 reads TGTGCCAGCAGTTACCCCAGACAGGGATACTCCTACGAGCAGTACTTC.

This clonotype was detected ten times or more. The chain combines TRBV20-1 with TRBJ2-5; 8 nucleotides line up with TRBD2. Trimming took 3 bases from V and 6 from J; bases not matched to a gene: 12. Looked up from germline, CDR1 is DFQATT and CDR2 is SNEGSKA (reference sequence). This CDR3 is 15 amino acids long. CDR3: CSASLTRGGSQTQYF. CDR3 nucleotide sequence: TGCAGTGCTAGCTTAACTCGGGGGGGCAGCCAGACCCAGTACTTC.

This clonotype was found many times. V gene TRBV24-1 combines with J gene TRBJ2-1; D gene uncertain. Germline V gene lookup returns CDR1 KGHDR and CDR2 SFDVKD. V lost 0 bases and J 8 bases, leaving 1 base between the germline ends. CDR3 length: 11 residues. The CDR3 DNA reads TGTGCCACCAGTGATTTGCATGAGCAGTTCTTC. Translating gives CATSDLHEQFF.